The clone carrying this T cell receptor beta chain is judged medium-sized. TCRB libraries came from RNA via three nested multiplex PCR rounds. No unique molecular identifiers were described for these TCRB libraries. One entry per CDR3 protein, called by TCRdb with MiXCR from the multiplex PCR reads. The sample has approximately 20,000 distinct CDR3 sequences; approximately 70% are singletons. The sample comes from a study of tumor-infiltrating lymphocytes in glioblastoma multiforme. CDR1 is SQVTM, CDR2 ANQGSEA, per germline. This CDR3 has 10 amino acids. V gave up 3 bases and J gave up 6 bases, with 3 bases separating them.

The J gene is TRBJ2-1, the V gene TRBV29-1; D remains ambiguous. The sequence came from a male donor with glioblastoma. Specimen: peripheral blood. CDR3 bases: TGCAGCGTTGACGGCAATGAGCAGTTCTTC. It specifies CSVDGNEQFF.